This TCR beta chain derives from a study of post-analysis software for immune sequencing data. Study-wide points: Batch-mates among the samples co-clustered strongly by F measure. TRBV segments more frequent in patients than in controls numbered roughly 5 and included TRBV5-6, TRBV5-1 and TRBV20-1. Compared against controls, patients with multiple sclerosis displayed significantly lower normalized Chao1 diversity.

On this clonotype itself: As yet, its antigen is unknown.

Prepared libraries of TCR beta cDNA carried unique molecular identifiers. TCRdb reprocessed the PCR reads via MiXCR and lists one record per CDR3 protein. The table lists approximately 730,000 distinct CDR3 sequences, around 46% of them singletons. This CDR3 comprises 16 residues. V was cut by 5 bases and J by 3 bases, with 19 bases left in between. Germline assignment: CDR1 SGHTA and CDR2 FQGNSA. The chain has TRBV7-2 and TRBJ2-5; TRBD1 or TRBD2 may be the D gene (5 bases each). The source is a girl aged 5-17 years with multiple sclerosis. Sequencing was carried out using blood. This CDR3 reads CASSEPRLGEEETQYF. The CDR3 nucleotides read TGTGCCAGCAGCGAGCCTCGGTTGGGGGAAGAAGAGACCCAGTACTTC.